Listed here is a single T cell receptor beta chain. What it binds is not known. The sample originates from a study of blood T cells in healthy people across ages. Findings of the study overall: TCR beta diversity was tightly associated with the proportion of naive T cells. It was the long-lived donors that had more naive CD4+ cells and higher diversity than aged donors. Observed TCR beta diversity per million T cells went down as age went up. This fall followed a roughly linear course with age.

From germline, CDR1 is SGHTA and CDR2 FQGTGA. The CDR3 is 13 amino acids. Trimming took 5 bases from V and 5 from J, leaving 12 bases between them. A sample-barcoded 5' primer and a J-beta primer mix were used in a second PCR of about 7 to 12 cycles. A template-switch adaptor containing 12 random nucleotides labeled each cDNA molecule. Using its own MiXCR run on the 5' RACE reads, TCRdb lists one record per CDR3 protein. The table includes hundreds of thousands of distinct CDR3 sequences, roughly 49% detected once. Material: blood. The sequence derives from a woman aged 55-69 years in good health. The chain recombines TRBV7-3 with TRBJ2-5; D perhaps matches TRBD1 (6 bases). In DNA, the CDR3 is TGTGCCAGCAGCACCGGTGGGGGCGAGACCCAGTACTTC. Translating it yields CASSTGGGETQYF.